A single sample is the source of the 28 T cell receptor beta chains below, sequenced in a study of cytomegalovirus exposure and HLA in healthy donors listed by TCRdb under 2017. The receptor library was made with the immunoSEQ multiplex PCR assay. The multiplex PCR relied on a mix of 60 forward primers for TCR Vbeta segments and 13 reverse primers for TCR Jbeta segments. Entries here come from immuneACCESS through TCRdb and include only in-frame sequences with V and J called. Some clones fail to appear in such tables; in the studies checked, an unresolved V gene covers under half of the shortfall, and the cause of the remainder is unknown. The sample has roughly 120,000 clones on record, 70% to 80% of them singletons. Of the sample, about 2.5% falls within the top ten clones. The sequenced sample was PBMCs. The source of these receptors is a woman between 35 and 50 years old in good health and CMV-seropositive.

This chain connects TRBV5-4 to TRBJ2-7; D is perhaps TRBD1 (5 bases). The CDR3 sequence is 15 residues long. Per the germline V gene, CDR1 is SGHNT and CDR2 is YYREEE (reference sequence). The V end lost 5 bases, the J end lost 2 bases, and 17 bases lay between the germline ends. The CDR3 region is CASRPNIPGTYEQYF. DNA for the CDR3: TGTGCCAGCAGGCCTAACATACCAGGGACCTACGAGCAGTACTTC.

The rearrangement uses TRBV7-2 and TRBJ2-7; weak D call: TRBD2 (5 bases). Germline CDR1 SGHTA, CDR2 FQGNSA. This CDR3 is built from 13 residues. V was trimmed by 1 base and J by 9 bases, leaving 13 bases between them. CDR3 DNA sequence: TGTGCCAGCAGCTTAGGTCCGAGCGAGGGGCAGTACTTC. It yields the protein CASSLGPSEGQYF.

This chain uses TRBV5-1 with TRBJ2-2; 7 bases align to TRBD2. This CDR3 region has 16 residues. Germline CDR1 reads SGHRS; CDR2 reads YFSETQ. Trimming removed 2 bases from V and 0 bases from J; junction bases left unmatched: 4. CDR3 coding DNA: TGCGCCAGCAGCTTCTTTGGGGGGGCGAACACCGGGGAGCTGTTTTTT. As protein: CASSFFGGANTGELFF.

This clone appeared a single time. This chain connects TRBV15 to TRBJ1-5; D remains unclear. This CDR3 has 14 amino acids. Germline CDR1 reads LNHNV; CDR2 reads YYDKDF (reference sequence). V dropped 0 bases and J dropped 6 bases, with 9 bases sitting between them. CDR3 residues: CATSRDRASQPQHF. CDR3 in DNA: TGTGCCACCAGCAGAGATCGAGCGAGTCAGCCCCAGCATTTT.

The chain has TRBV27 and TRBJ1-3, with a possible D match to TRBD1 (6 bases). CDR1 and CDR2 from the germline V gene are MNHEY and SMNVEV (reference sequence). This CDR3 has 13 residues. The V and J ends lost 6 bases and 4 bases respectively, with 10 bases between them. The CDR3 spells CASSLDRGNTIYF. The CDR3 DNA is TGTGCCAGCAGCCTCGACAGGGGAAACACCATATATTTT.

The chain has TRBV4-1 and TRBJ2-6; 7 bases map to TRBD1. V dropped 0 bases and J dropped 2; count of bases not matched to a gene: 1. Germline V gene lookup returns CDR1 MGHRA and CDR2 YSYEKL. CDR3 length equals 16 residues. In DNA, the CDR3 is TGCGCCAGCAGCCAAGATACAGGGGCTGGGGCCAACGTCCTGACTTTC. Translation gives CASSQDTGAGANVLTF.

The J gene is TRBJ2-3, the V gene TRBV2; a weak D match, TRBD2 (5 bases). This CDR3 comprises 12 residues. Germline V gene lookup returns CDR1 SNHLY and CDR2 FYNNEI. V shed 6 bases and J shed 6 bases, with 10 bases lying between them. This chain's CDR3 is CASRDRGDTQYF. In nucleotides, the CDR3 is TGTGCCAGCAGGGACCGAGGGGATACGCAGTATTTT. Looking up the rest from reference TRBV2 and TRBJ2-3 gives the full variable domain: EPEVTQTPSHQVTQMGQEVILRCVPISNHLYFYWYRQILGQKVEFLVSFYNNEISEKSEIFDDQFSVERPDGSNFTLKIRSTKLEDSAMYFCASRDRGDTQYFGPGTRLTVL.

The V and J genes are TRBV4-2 and TRBJ1-3, with D uncertain. V gave up 1 base and J gave up 3 bases, with 13 bases separating them. The CDR3 totals 16 residues. CDR1 is LGHNA, CDR2 YNFKEQ, per germline. CDR3 region: CASSQVSAEGGNTIYF. The CDR3, as DNA: TGTGCCAGCAGCCAAGTGTCAGCCGAGGGTGGAAACACCATATATTTT.

The rearrangement uses TRBV19 and TRBJ2-2, with 9 bases matching TRBD1. The CDR3 totals 15 residues. V lost 5 bases and J lost 5; bases outside the gene matches: 6. The germline CDR1 and CDR2 sequences are LNHDA and SQIVND (reference sequence). CDR3 in amino acids: CASSWTGERTGELFF. The DNA for the CDR3 is TGTGCCAGTAGTTGGACAGGGGAGAGGACCGGGGAGCTGTTTTTT.

The chain is built from TRBV30 and TRBJ2-7, with TRBD2 as a possible D gene (6 bases). With 0 bases removed from V and 0 bases from J, the gap between germline ends came to 12 bases. Germline V CDR1 and CDR2: GTSNPN, SVGIG (reference sequence). CDR3 length equals 15 residues. CDR3 bases: TGTGCCTGGAGTGTAATGGGACTCAGCTCCTACGAGCAGTACTTC. Amino acid sequence: CAWSVMGLSSYEQYF.

This chain uses TRBV29-1 with TRBJ1-3, with D possibly being TRBD1 (6 bases). Germline V CDR1 and CDR2: SQVTM, ANQGSEA. V lost 6 bases to trimming and J lost 2 bases, with 14 bases between them. This CDR3 is built from 14 residues. The CDR3 sequence is CSVGGGLTGNTIYF. The CDR3 nucleotides read TGCAGCGTGGGCGGGGGGCTTACTGGAAACACCATATATTTT.

Written as DNA, the CDR3 is TGTGCCAGCAGTCAATCTAGGACAGGGAACTATGGCTACACCTTC. Residues: CASSQSRTGNYGYTF. This chain joins TRBV6-5 and TRBJ1-2; 8 nucleotides line up with TRBD1. Germline loops: CDR1 MNHEY, CDR2 SVGAGI. Losses at the gene ends were 5 bases for V and 2 bases for J; bases not matched to a gene: 7. The CDR3 has 15 residues.

This sequence joins TRBV2 and TRBJ2-7; a weak D match, TRBD1 (6 bases). Germline V CDR1 and CDR2: SNHLY, FYNNEI. Trimming took 6 bases from V and 10 from J, leaving 22 bases between them. The CDR3 is 14 amino acids. The CDR3 DNA reads as TGTGCCAGCAGAATTAACCGGGACAAGACAACTCAGTACTTC. This translates into CASRINRDKTTQYF.

V is TRBV19 and J is TRBJ2-2; maybe TRBD2 (6 bases). The CDR3 spans 15 residues. Germline-derived CDR1 and CDR2 are LNHDA and SQIVND (reference sequence). Trimming cost V 6 bases and J 7 bases, with 18 bases left between them. The CDR3 sequence is CASSGGNRGIGELFF. The CDR3 DNA sequence: TGTGCCAGTAGCGGAGGGAATCGGGGGATCGGGGAGCTGTTTTTT. Full variable domain (remainder filled in from reference TRBV19 and TRBJ2-2): DGGITQSPKYLFRKEGQNVTLSCEQNLNHDAMYWYRQDPGQGLRLIYYSQIVNDFQKGDIAEGYSVSREKKESFPLTVTSAQKNPTAFYLCASSGGNRGIGELFFGEGSRLTVL.

The CDR3 DNA reads as TGCGCCACGGAGGGGTTTCCCTACGAGCAGTACTTC. Translating it yields CATEGFPYEQYF. V gene TRBV10-1 combines with J gene TRBJ2-5; possibly TRBD2 for D (6 bases). The assigned J gene may be wrong: the sequence end matches TRBJ2-7 better. The CDR3 length is 12 residues. CDR1 and CDR2 from the germline V gene are WNHNN and SYGVQD (reference sequence).

This clone was seen a few times. The V gene is TRBV4-1, the J gene TRBJ1-1; 9 bases map to TRBD1. The V gene end was trimmed by 3 bases and the J gene end by 4 bases; junction bases not matched to a gene: 12. The CDR3 runs 17 residues. In germline, CDR1 is MGHRA, CDR2 YSYEKL. The CDR3 here is CASSHYPLGQGGTEAFF. DNA of the CDR3: TGCGCCAGCAGCCACTACCCTCTGGGACAGGGAGGCACTGAAGCTTTCTTT.

V gene TRBV5-6 combines with J gene TRBJ2-4; TRBD1 aligns across 9 bases. V lost 0 bases, J lost 8 bases, and 6 bases stayed unmatched. CDR3 length: 15 amino acids. Germline CDR1 and CDR2: SGHDT and YYEEEE. The CDR3 sequence: CASSLGDREGYIQYF. CDR3 bases: TGTGCCAGCAGCTTGGGGGACAGGGAGGGGTACATTCAGTACTTC.

This sequence joins TRBV2 and TRBJ2-7, with a weak D call TRBD2 (5 bases). Trimming removed 5 bases at V and 9 bases at J, with 20 bases between. The CDR3 totals 14 residues. Germline V gene lookup returns CDR1 SNHLY and CDR2 FYNNEI. The CDR3 sequence is CASSNLATVAAQYF. CDR3 sequence (DNA): TGTGCCAGCAGTAACCTAGCCACTGTAGCCGCGCAGTACTTC.

The V gene is TRBV7-2, the J gene TRBJ1-5; a weak D match, TRBD1 (5 bases). V lost 3 bases and J lost 7, with 10 bases in between. Per the germline V gene, CDR1 is SGHTA and CDR2 is FQGNSA. CDR3 length: 13 amino acids. The CDR3 sequence is CASSLFDSQPQHF. Here the CDR3 DNA reads TGTGCCAGCAGCTTGTTCGACAGCCAGCCCCAGCATTTT.

The chain carries TRBV27 and TRBJ2-3, with TRBD1 as a possible D gene (5 bases). CDR1 and CDR2 (germline): MNHEY, SMNVEV (reference sequence). The V end lost 6 bases, the J end lost 3 bases, and 16 bases lay between the germline ends. This CDR3 contains 15 residues. Written as DNA, the CDR3 is TGTGCCAGCAGGACGATCCAGGGAATAACAGATACGCAGTATTTT. Amino acids: CASRTIQGITDTQYF.

As for this clone: A read error may account for a junction end that differs from germline. V is TRBV4-1 and J is TRBJ1-2; 10 positions agree with TRBD1. This CDR3 comprises 17 residues. Germline loops: CDR1 MGHRA, CDR2 YSYEKL. The CDR3 sequence: CASSQGTGTGVHYGYTF. As DNA, the CDR3 is TGCGCCAGCAGCCAAGGGACCGGGACAGGGGTTCACTACGGCTACACCTTC.

This chain connects TRBV4-2 to TRBJ2-7; 8 bases agree with TRBD2. Germline CDR1 is LGHNA and CDR2 is YNFKEQ. The CDR3 contains 14 residues. Trimming cost V 10 bases and J 4 bases; bases outside gene matches: 12. This chain's CDR3 is CATAAGGLGYEQYF. The CDR3 coding sequence is TGTGCCACCGCGGCGGGGGGCCTTGGGTACGAGCAGTACTTC.

The chain has TRBV19 and TRBJ1-5; possibly TRBD1 for D (6 bases). This CDR3 has 13 residues. Germline V gives CDR1 LNHDA, CDR2 SQIVND (reference sequence). The germline V and J ends were trimmed by 0 bases and 7 bases, with 7 bases remaining between them. The CDR3 DNA reads TGTGCCAGTAGTATAGACGGACAGCAGCCCCAGCATTTT. Translation gives CASSIDGQQPQHF.

The sample holds one count of this clone. The gene calls are TRBV5-1 and TRBJ1-1, with D unclear. Germline V gene data show CDR1 as SGHRS and CDR2 as YFSETQ. CDR3 length: 17 amino acids. Trimming left V 0 bases short and J 5 bases short, with 20 bases between. CDR3 DNA: TGCGCCAGCAGCTTGGAATTTCTGGATGGGCCGTCGACTGAAGCTTTCTTT. Translated, it gives CASSLEFLDGPSTEAFF.

CDR3 in amino acids: CASSSPGTSGTGELFF. DNA for the CDR3: TGTGCCAGCAGCTCCCCCGGGACTAGCGGGACCGGGGAGCTGTTTTTT. The chain links TRBV7-3 to TRBJ2-2; 12 nucleotides align to TRBD2. The germline CDR1 and CDR2 sequences are SGHTA and FQGTGA. This CDR3 has 16 residues. With 4 bases clipped from V and 5 bases from J, the junction kept 5 bases outside the gene matches.

Here the CDR3 reads CASSPGLLSNTGELFF. The CDR3 bases are TGTGCCAGCAGCCCGGGACTACTGAGTAACACCGGGGAGCTGTTTTTT. The rearrangement joins TRBV27 to TRBJ2-2; 7 bases are shared with TRBD2. The CDR3 spans 16 residues. Germline lookup yields CDR1 MNHEY and CDR2 SMNVEV (reference sequence). V shed 6 bases and J 2 bases; nucleotides not matched to a gene: 9.

The chain recombines TRBV9 with TRBJ1-6, with D possibly TRBD1 on 6 matching bases. V was pared by 0 bases and J by 9 bases, with 10 bases between. The CDR3 runs to 14 residues. Germline V gene lookup returns CDR1 SGDLS and CDR2 YYNGEE. CDR3 in DNA: TGTGCCAGCAGCGTAGAGGGGGTTGGTTCACCCCTCCACTTT. Translating gives CASSVEGVGSPLHF. Full variable domain (outside the CDR3, taken from reference TRBV9 and TRBJ1-6): DSGVTQTPKHLITATGQRVTLRCSPRSGDLSVYWYQQSLDQGLQFLIQYYNGEERAKGNILERFSAQQFPDLHSELNLSSLELGDSALYFCASSVEGVGSPLHFGNGTRLTVT.

The chain uses TRBV19 and TRBJ2-3; 7 bases match TRBD1. Trimming removed 3 bases from V and 7 bases from J; junction bases left unmatched: 16. CDR1 is LNHDA, CDR2 SQIVND, per germline (reference sequence). The CDR3 loop spans 17 amino acids. The chain's CDR3 is CASSIGLGAGGFNTQYF. CDR3 DNA: TGTGCCAGTAGTATTGGGTTGGGGGCAGGGGGTTTTAATACGCAGTATTTT.